Included here is one T cell receptor (beta chain) sequence, with context. This clone was counted many times. The target of this receptor is not known. Nothing much larger sits one base from this clone, and base qualities are not available. The entry originates in a study of blood T cell repertoires in COVID-19 (dated by TCRdb to the early 2020s). Study-wide context: Samples from collaborators originated in the United States, Italy and Spain and spanned both the acute and convalescent phases of COVID-19. The prospective study material was composed of cDNA or gDNA derived from T cells, B-cell-depleted T cells, or PBMCs. The samples were drawn from the first 160 participants of the ongoing ImmuneRACE study and from 950 to 1,500 subjects provided by 6 global collaborators. A de-identified subject ID, COVID-19 status, age in years and sex were almost always included in the sample metadata. The repertoires were released in a freely available public database meant as a resource for research on the immune response to SARS-CoV-2. Where HLA class I and class II types were available, the types were taken from metadata supplied by the sample provider, not from assay-based typing. Deeply sampled blood TCRbeta repertoires from subjects exposed to, actively infected with, or recovered from COVID-19 were included in the dataset. Here is what the overall study found, with its caveats: How much clinical and demographic metadata was included differed by source and by participant, and the metadata was provided uncurated.

TCRbeta CDR3 regions were amplified from genomic DNA using the immunoSEQ Assay, a bias-controlled multiplex PCR. On the study's bioinformatics: The number of nucleated cells in each sample was estimated by amplification of reference gene primers within the assay. Sequence reads were collapsed and filtered to measure the absolute abundance of every unique TCRbeta CDR3 rearrangement. For each sample, productive Simpson clonality was calculated as the square root of Simpson's diversity index over productive rearrangements. Drawn from immuneACCESS, this table holds only the in-frame rearrangements with V and J called that TCRdb kept. Clones are partly lost; checked studies trace under half to an unresolved V gene and leave the rest unexplained. V, J and clone size were drawn from that table, and D and trimming were deduced from the DNA. The table for this sample lists around 160,000 clones; 82% of them were counted only once. The ten largest account for about 16% of the sample.

The V and J ends are trimmed by 0 bases and 7 bases, leaving 16 bases between them. The cysteine opens and the phenylalanine closes a CDR3 of 15 amino acids. Just CDR3 DNA is preserved here, 45 bases in frame from base 1. According to the germline V gene, CDR1 reads SGDLS and CDR2 reads YYNGEE. The collaborating institutions used their own protocols to collect whole blood in K2EDTA tubes. For TCRbeta analysis, collaborators shipped samples as frozen whole blood, isolated PBMCs, or DNA extracted from either of those sample types. Material: peripheral blood. The chain was built from TRBV9 and TRBJ1-2; D gene: possibly TRBD1, on 6 matching bases. This TCR derives from a human donor with acute or convalescent COVID-19. The donor label of this sample is uncertain. Here is the DNA: TGTGCCAGCAGCGTAGCCGAACAGGGCTACGGTGGCTACACCTTC. Its amino acids are CASSVAEQGYGGYTF.